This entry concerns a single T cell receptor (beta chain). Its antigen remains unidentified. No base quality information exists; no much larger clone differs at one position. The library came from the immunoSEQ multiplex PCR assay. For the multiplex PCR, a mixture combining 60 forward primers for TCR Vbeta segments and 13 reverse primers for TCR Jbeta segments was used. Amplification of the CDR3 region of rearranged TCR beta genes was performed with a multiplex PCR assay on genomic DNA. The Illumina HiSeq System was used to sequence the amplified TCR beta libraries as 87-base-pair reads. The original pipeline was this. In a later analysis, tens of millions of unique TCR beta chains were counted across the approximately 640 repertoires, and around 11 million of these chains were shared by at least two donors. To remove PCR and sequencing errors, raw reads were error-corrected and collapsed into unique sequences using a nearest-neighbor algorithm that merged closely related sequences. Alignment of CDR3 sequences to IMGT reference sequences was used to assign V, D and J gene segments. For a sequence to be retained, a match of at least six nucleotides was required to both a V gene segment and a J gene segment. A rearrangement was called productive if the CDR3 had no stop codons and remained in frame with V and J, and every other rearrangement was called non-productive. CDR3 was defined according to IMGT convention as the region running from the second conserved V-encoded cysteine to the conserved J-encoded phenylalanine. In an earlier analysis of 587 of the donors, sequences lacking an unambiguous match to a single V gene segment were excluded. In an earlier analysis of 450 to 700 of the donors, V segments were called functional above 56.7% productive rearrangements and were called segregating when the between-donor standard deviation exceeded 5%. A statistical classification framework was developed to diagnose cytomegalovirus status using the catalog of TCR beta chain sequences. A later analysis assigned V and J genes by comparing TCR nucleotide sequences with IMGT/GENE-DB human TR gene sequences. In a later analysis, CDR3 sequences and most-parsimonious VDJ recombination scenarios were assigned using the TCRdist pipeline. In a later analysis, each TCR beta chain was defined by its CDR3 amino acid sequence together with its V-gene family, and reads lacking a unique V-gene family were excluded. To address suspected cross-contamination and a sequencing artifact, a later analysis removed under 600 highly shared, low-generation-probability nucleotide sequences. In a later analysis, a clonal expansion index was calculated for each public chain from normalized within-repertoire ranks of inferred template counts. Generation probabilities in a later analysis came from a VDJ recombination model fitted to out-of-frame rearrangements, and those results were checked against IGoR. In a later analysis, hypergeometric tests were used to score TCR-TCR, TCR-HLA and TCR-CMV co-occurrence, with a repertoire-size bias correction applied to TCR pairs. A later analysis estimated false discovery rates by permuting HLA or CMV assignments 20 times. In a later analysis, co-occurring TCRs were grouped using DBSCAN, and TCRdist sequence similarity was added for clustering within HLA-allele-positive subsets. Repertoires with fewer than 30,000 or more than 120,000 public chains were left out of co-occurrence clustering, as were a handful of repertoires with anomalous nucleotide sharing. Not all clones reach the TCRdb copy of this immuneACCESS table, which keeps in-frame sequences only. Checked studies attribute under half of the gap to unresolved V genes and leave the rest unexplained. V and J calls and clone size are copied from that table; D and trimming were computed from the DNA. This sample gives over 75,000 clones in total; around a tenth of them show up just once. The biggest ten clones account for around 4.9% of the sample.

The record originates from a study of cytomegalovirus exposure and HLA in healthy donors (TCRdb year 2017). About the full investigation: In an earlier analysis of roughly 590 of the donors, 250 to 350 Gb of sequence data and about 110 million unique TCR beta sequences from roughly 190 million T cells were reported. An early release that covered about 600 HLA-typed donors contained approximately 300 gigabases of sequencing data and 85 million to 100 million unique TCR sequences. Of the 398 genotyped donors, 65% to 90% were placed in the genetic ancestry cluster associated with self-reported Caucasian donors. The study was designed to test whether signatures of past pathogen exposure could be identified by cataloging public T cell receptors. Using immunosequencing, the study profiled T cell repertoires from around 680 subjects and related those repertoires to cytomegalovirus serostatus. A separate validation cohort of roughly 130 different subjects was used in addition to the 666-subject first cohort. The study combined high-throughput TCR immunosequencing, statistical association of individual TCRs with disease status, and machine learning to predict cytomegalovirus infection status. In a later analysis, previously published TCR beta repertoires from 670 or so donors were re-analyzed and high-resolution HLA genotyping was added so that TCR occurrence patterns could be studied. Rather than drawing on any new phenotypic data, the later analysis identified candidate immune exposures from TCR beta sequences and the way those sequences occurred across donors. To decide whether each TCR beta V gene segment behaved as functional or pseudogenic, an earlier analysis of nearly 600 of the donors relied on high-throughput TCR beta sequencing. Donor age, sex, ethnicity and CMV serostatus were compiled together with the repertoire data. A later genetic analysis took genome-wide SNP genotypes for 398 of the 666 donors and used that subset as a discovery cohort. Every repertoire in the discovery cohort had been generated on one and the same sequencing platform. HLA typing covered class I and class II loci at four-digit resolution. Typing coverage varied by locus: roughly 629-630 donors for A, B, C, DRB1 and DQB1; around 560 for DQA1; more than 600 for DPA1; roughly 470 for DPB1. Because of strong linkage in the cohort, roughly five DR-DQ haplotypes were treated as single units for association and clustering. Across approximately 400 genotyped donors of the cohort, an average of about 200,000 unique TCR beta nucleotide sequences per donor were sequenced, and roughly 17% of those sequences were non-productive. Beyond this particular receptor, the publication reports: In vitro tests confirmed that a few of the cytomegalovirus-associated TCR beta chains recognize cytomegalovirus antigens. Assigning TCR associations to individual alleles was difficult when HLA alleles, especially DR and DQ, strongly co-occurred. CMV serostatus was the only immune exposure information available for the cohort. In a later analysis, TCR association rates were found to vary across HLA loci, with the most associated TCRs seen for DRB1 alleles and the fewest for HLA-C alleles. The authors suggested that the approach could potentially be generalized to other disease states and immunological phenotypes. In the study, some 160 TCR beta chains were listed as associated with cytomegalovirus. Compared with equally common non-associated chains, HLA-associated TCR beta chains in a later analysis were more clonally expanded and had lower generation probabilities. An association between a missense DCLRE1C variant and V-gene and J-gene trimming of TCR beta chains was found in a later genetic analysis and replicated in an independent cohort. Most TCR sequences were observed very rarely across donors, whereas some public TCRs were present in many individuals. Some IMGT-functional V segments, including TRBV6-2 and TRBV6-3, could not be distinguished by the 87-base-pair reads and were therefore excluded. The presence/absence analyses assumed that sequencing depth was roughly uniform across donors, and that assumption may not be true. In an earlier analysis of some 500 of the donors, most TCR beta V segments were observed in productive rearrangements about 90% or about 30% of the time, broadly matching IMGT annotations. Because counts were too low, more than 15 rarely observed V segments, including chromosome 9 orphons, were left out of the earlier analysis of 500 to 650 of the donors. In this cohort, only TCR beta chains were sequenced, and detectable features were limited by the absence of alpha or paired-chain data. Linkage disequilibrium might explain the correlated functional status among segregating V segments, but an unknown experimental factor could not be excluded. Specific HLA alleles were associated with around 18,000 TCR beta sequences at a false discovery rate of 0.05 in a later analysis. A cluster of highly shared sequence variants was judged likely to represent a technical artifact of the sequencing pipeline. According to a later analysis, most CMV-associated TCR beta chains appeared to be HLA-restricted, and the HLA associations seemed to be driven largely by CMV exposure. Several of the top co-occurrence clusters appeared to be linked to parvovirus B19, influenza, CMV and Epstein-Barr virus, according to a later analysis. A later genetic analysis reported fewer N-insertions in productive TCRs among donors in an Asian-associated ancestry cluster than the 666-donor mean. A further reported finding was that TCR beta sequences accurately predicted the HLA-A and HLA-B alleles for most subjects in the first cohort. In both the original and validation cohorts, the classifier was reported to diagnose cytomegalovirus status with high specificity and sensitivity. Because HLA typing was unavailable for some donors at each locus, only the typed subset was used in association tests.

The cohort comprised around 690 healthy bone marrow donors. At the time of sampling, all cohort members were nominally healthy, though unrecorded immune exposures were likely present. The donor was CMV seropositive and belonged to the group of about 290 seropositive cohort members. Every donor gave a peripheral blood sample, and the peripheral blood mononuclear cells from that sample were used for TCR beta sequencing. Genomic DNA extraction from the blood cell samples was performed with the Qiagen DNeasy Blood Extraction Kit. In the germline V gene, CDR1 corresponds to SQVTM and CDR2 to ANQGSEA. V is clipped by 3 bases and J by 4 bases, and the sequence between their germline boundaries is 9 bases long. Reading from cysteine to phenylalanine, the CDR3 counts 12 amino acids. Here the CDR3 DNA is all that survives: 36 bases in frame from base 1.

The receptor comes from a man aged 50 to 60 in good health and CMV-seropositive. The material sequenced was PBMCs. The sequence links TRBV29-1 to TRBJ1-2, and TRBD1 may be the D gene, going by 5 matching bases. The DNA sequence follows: TGCAGCGTTGAGGAGGGGCCCTATGGCTACACCTTC. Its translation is CSVEEGPYGYTF.